Listed below are T cell receptor delta chains from one sample, sequenced in a study of gamma-delta chains in newborns, infants, children. TCRdb re-called clones from the reads using CATT. The data show fewer than 9,500 delta-chain clones, under 25% seen once. What was sequenced was blood. The receptor set was obtained from a child who was a newborn, infant or young child, either healthy, febrile or measles-vaccinated (not recorded which). Both conserved end residues are part of each CDR3. The order of the fields is V gene, D gene, clone size, J gene, CDR3 DNA, CDR3 protein. A D gene is named only where the DNA matches it firmly. The size of a clone is reported for some rows only, either as once, few or many, or as a class for expanded clones.

v_call: TRDV2
d_call: TRDD3
clone_size: .
j_call: TRDJ1
cdr3_nt: TGTGCCTGTGACACCGTGTACTCCACCTCAGGACTGGGGGATACGCGCACCGATAAACTCATCTTT
cdr3_aa: CACDTVYSTSGLGDTRTDKLIF

v_call: TRDV2
d_call: TRDD3
clone_size: .
j_call: TRDJ1
cdr3_nt: TGTGCCTGTGACCCACTGGGGGACTCCCACACCGATAAACTCATCTTT
cdr3_aa: CACDPLGDSHTDKLIF

v_call: TRDV2
d_call: .
clone_size: medium-sized
j_call: TRDJ1
cdr3_nt: TGTGCCTGTGACACCCTCCAGTACACCGATAAACTCATCTTT
cdr3_aa: CACDTLQYTDKLIF

v_call: TRDV2
d_call: TRDD3
clone_size: .
j_call: TRDJ1
cdr3_nt: TGTGCCTGTGGCCTTACTGGGGGAAATCTCGTGTACACCGATAAACTCATCTTT
cdr3_aa: CACGLTGGNLVYTDKLIF

v_call: TRDV1
d_call: TRDD3
clone_size: .
j_call: TRDJ1
cdr3_nt: TGTGCTCTTGGGGGAGTTCCCTGGGGGATTCCGGCAGGATCCGATAAACTCATCTTT
cdr3_aa: CALGGVPWGIPAGSDKLIF

v_call: TRDV2
d_call: TRDD3
clone_size: few
j_call: TRDJ1
cdr3_nt: TGTGCCTGTGACACCGTAGGACTGGGGGCCCCCGATAAACTCATCTTT
cdr3_aa: CACDTVGLGAPDKLIF

v_call: TRDV2
d_call: .
clone_size: medium-sized
j_call: TRDJ1
cdr3_nt: TGTGCCTGTGACACCGTCGTACTGAGGACCGATAAACTCATCTTT
cdr3_aa: CACDTVVLRTDKLIF

v_call: TRDV2
d_call: TRDD3
clone_size: .
j_call: TRDJ1
cdr3_nt: TGTGCCTGGGACGTACTGGGGGAAATCGATAAACTCATCTTT
cdr3_aa: CAWDVLGEIDKLIF

v_call: TRDV2
d_call: .
clone_size: few
j_call: TRDJ3
cdr3_nt: TGTGCCTGTGACTCCGGGGCGTGGGGGCTCAGCTCCTGGGACACCCGACAGATGTTTTTC
cdr3_aa: CACDSGAWGLSSWDTRQMFF

v_call: TRDV2
d_call: TRDD3
clone_size: few
j_call: TRDJ1
cdr3_nt: TGTGCCTGTGACACCGTGGAGAAGCTGGGGGAGTACACCGATAAACTCATCTTT
cdr3_aa: CACDTVEKLGEYTDKLIF

v_call: TRDV2
d_call: TRDD3
clone_size: .
j_call: TRDJ1
cdr3_nt: TGTGCCTGTGACACCGTCTTTTCCCGTACTGGGGGATACAAGGGGAGTACCGATAAACTCATCTTT
cdr3_aa: CACDTVFSRTGGYKGSTDKLIF